The rows below give T cell receptor beta chains drawn from one sample of a study of T cell responses to AZD1222 COVID-19 vaccine. The data were produced by immunoSEQ multiplex PCR, yet TCRdb's version contains in-frame clones alone and is incomplete. The table includes some 140,000 clones, 88% detected once. The material sequenced was peripheral blood, taken on day 0 of AZD1222 vaccination. These receptor sequences come from an adult in good health. Both conserved end residues are part of each CDR3. The D gene is left open where the match is weak. Expanded clones are given a class, and other clones once, few, many or no size at all.

v_call	j_call	clone_size	d_call	cdr3_nt	cdr3_aa
TRBV11-2	TRBJ2-3	once	TRBD2	TGTGCCAGCAGCTTAGGGACTAGCGGCCTCACAGATACGCAGTATTTT	CASSLGTSGLTDTQYF
TRBV5-4	TRBJ1-6	.	.	TGTGCCAGCAGCTTGCAGGGGCGCCCTTCACCCCTCCACTTT	CASSLQGRPSPLHF
TRBV6-5	TRBJ2-7	.	.	TGTGCCAGCAGTCGCGGGGATTTCTCCTACGAGCAGTACTTC	CASSRGDFSYEQYF
TRBV4-2	TRBJ2-3	few	.	TGTGCCAGCAGCCAGGTGGTTGGGGGGCCTAGCACAGATACGCAGTATTTT	CASSQVVGGPSTDTQYF
TRBV6-5	TRBJ2-1	.	TRBD1	TGTGCCAGCAGTTTCGGACAGGGGGGAGTTGATGAGCAGTTCTTC	CASSFGQGGVDEQFF
TRBV9	TRBJ1-1	once	.	TGTGCCAGCAGCGTAGGTTGGGGGGAGCGCACTGAAGCTTTCTTT	CASSVGWGERTEAFF
TRBV2	TRBJ1-1	.	.	TGTGCCAGCAGCCGGAGGAACACTGAAGCTTTCTTT	CASSRRNTEAFF
TRBV3-1/TRBV3-2	TRBJ2-7	.	.	TGTGCCAGCAGCCAAGGGGTGCTCGTATTTTCCTACGAGCAGTACTTC	CASSQGVLVFSYEQYF
TRBV14	TRBJ2-5	.	.	TGTGCCAGCAGCCGAGCAATCGCGGAGACCCAGTACTTC	CASSRAIAETQYF
TRBV7-2	TRBJ1-1	.	.	TGTGCCAGCAGCCCGGGACTTTCGAACACTGAAGCTTTCTTT	CASSPGLSNTEAFF
TRBV11-3	TRBJ1-4	.	.	TGTGCCAGCAGCTTTAGACCCCCAGGACCGGGGGAGGGTGGTGAAAAACTGTTTTTT	CASSFRPPGPGEGGEKLFF
TRBV4-3	TRBJ1-1	.	.	TGCGCCAGCAGCCAAGATACGGGCTACACTGAAGCTTTCTTT	CASSQDTGYTEAFF
TRBV5-5	TRBJ1-4	.	TRBD1	TGTGCCAGCAGCTCCCTCCCGGGACAGAATAATGAAAAACTGTTTTTT	CASSSLPGQNNEKLFF
TRBV7-9	TRBJ1-2	.	.	TGTGCCAGCAGCTTAGAGAGGGGGAGAGGCTTCTATGGCTACACCTTC	CASSLERGRGFYGYTF
TRBV6-5	TRBJ1-6	.	.	TGTGCCAGCAGTTACACGAGTAATTCACCCCTCCACTTT	CASSYTSNSPLHF
TRBV6-5	TRBJ2-7	.	.	TGTGCCAGCAGTTCAACAGGGTTTGGGTACGAGCAGTACTTC	CASSSTGFGYEQYF
TRBV15	TRBJ2-7	.	.	TGTGCCACCAGCAGAGAGCTGGGGGGGCAGTACTTC	CATSRELGGQYF
TRBV5-5	TRBJ2-2	.	.	TGTGCCAGCAGCTTGGCCATAGGGGACCCCACCGACGGGGAGCTGTTTTTT	CASSLAIGDPTDGELFF
TRBV5-1	TRBJ2-3	.	TRBD2	TGCGCCAGCAGCTTGACTAGCGGGGGGGCCTCCGCAGATACGCAGTATTTT	CASSLTSGGASADTQYF
TRBV2	TRBJ1-1	.	TRBD1	TGTGCCAGCAGCCGGACAGGGGGCTACACTGAAGCTTTCTTT	CASSRTGGYTEAFF
TRBV19	TRBJ1-1	.	TRBD1	TGTGCCAGTAGTATACAGGGGGCAGGTGGGACTGAAGCTTTCTTT	CASSIQGAGGTEAFF
TRBV4-3	TRBJ2-7	.	TRBD1	TGCGCCAGCAGCCAGGCGCTAGGACAGGTGGGCTACGAGCAGTACTTC	CASSQALGQVGYEQYF
TRBV7-2	TRBJ2-7	.	TRBD1	TGTGCCAGCAGCAGACAGGGTCTAGGCTACGAGCAGTACTTC	CASSRQGLGYEQYF
TRBV7-8	TRBJ2-3	.	.	TGTGCCAGCAGCTTAGGGCAGCTCACAGATACGCAGTATTTT	CASSLGQLTDTQYF
TRBV7-2	TRBJ2-5	.	TRBD1	TGTGCCAGCAGCTTAGCCCCCCGGACAGGGGAGACCCAGTACTTC	CASSLAPRTGETQYF
TRBV6-2/TRBV6-3	TRBJ1-2	.	TRBD1	TGTGCCAGCAGTTACCCCGGGACAGCTAACTATGGCTACACCTTC	CASSYPGTANYGYTF
TRBV19	TRBJ1-5	.	TRBD1	TGTGCCAGTAGTACGACAGGGAGCAATCAGCCCCAGCATTTT	CASSTTGSNQPQHF
TRBV21-1	TRBJ1-5	once	.	TGTGCCAGCAGCAAAGAGGGCGGGACAGGGGCACGACAGCCCCAGCATTTT	CASSKEGGTGARQPQHF
TRBV6-5	TRBJ2-3	.	.	TGTGCCAGCAGTTATGGGCAGATAGGGACAGATACGCAGTATTTT	CASSYGQIGTDTQYF
TRBV6-5	TRBJ2-7	few	TRBD1	TGTGCCAGCAGCTCCGGGACAGGCCGACACGAGCAGTACTTC	CASSSGTGRHEQYF
TRBV9	TRBJ2-2	few	.	TGTGCCAGCAGCCCCCGACAGGAACGTTTCTCCAAGGCGAACACCGGGGAGCTGTTTTTT	CASSPRQERFSKANTGELFF
TRBV7-9	TRBJ1-2	.	.	TGTGCCAGCAGCTTGAGGGATACGAATGGCTACACCTTC	CASSLRDTNGYTF
TRBV7-8	TRBJ2-1	.	.	TGTGCCAGCAGCCCCACCCGGCGGGAGCAGTTCTTC	CASSPTRREQFF
TRBV3-1/TRBV3-2	TRBJ1-5	.	TRBD1	TGTGCCAGCAGCCAAGATTCCAGGGGGTGGGGGCCCCAGCATTTT	CASSQDSRGWGPQHF
TRBV7-2	TRBJ1-1	.	.	TGTGCCAGCAGCTTAGCGCTGGGCGGGACTGCCCGTACGACAGCTTTCTTT	CASSLALGGTARTTAFF
TRBV3-1/TRBV3-2	TRBJ2-7	.	.	TGTGCCAGCAGCCTGCGGGGCGGATCCGAGCAGTACTTC	CASSLRGGSEQYF
TRBV12-3/TRBV12-4	TRBJ1-3	.	.	TGTGCCAGCACCACGCAGGGATTGAACACCATATATTTT	CASTTQGLNTIYF
TRBV5-1	TRBJ2-1	.	.	TGCGCCAGCAGCTTGGTACGGGGGCCGGGTGAGCAGTTCTTC	CASSLVRGPGEQFF
TRBV6-5	TRBJ1-6	.	.	TGTGCCAGCACCCCCGGGACACTTGCAGATTCACCCCTCCACTTT	CASTPGTLADSPLHF
TRBV11-2	TRBJ2-7	.	.	TGTGCCAGCAGCTCCCCCCCTTTTGGTCTCGACGAGCAGTACTTC	CASSSPPFGLDEQYF